The 2 T cell receptor beta chains given below trace back to one sample, sequenced in a study of long-term antiretroviral therapy in people with HIV (dated by TCRdb to between 2021 and 2022). The immunoSEQ hsTCRB v3.0 assay was used at survey level resolution to sequence the TRB variable region. The clones in this table, taken by TCRdb from immuneACCESS, are in-frame only. Not every clone is retained; where verified, under half of the shortfall comes from an unresolved V gene, and the cause of the rest is unknown. This sample gives 15,000 to 20,000 clones in total; approximately 84% of them show up just once. Roughly 8% of the sample belongs to the ten largest clones. The sequencing used unsorted PBMCs, collected 0.9 years after starting antiretroviral therapy. Every receptor here comes from a man between 18 and 29 years old with HIV.

This chain joins TRBV5-1 and TRBJ2-2; unclear D gene. The CDR3 totals 13 residues. V was cut by 0 bases and J by 3 bases, with 3 bases left in between. CDR1 is SGHRS and CDR2 is YFSETQ in the germline V gene. CDR3 bases: TGCGCCAGCAGCTTGGCCGACACCGGGGAGCTGTTTTTT. Protein sequence: CASSLADTGELFF. Complete variable domain (other parts from reference TRBV5-1 and TRBJ2-2): KAGVTQTPRYLIKTRGQQVTLSCSPISGHRSVSWYQQTPGQGLQFLFEYFSETQRNKGNFPGRFSGRQFSNSRSEMNVSTLELGDSALYLCASSLADTGELFFGEGSRLTVL.

This clone was recorded only once. The rearrangement uses TRBV6-1 and TRBJ1-2; 7 nucleotides line up with TRBD1. J lost 6 bases, V lost 0 bases, and 4 bases had no gene match. The CDR3 loop spans 14 amino acids. In germline, CDR1 is MNHNS, CDR2 SASEGT. This CDR3 reads CASSEAWDSDGYTF. The CDR3 coding sequence is TGTGCCAGCAGTGAAGCTTGGGACAGCGATGGCTACACCTTC.